This TCR beta chain was identified during a study of T cells after yellow fever vaccination. Findings of the study overall: Across the CD4 and CD8 compartments, a small share of clonotypes was present in both.

This clonotype was observed at least ten times. Antigen unknown. TCRdb re-analysed the 5' RACE reads in MiXCR, keeping a single row per CDR3 protein. The table shows some 390,000 distinct CDR3 sequences, with more than 5.5% occurring only once. Germline-derived CDR1 and CDR2 are ENHRY and SYGVKD. Trimming left V 10 bases short and J 4 bases short, with 13 bases between. This CDR3 spans 12 amino acids. The receptor comes from a man aged 25-45 years who received the YFV17D yellow fever vaccine. The chain has TRBV10-3 and TRBJ2-5; possible D gene TRBD2, 5 bases. This specimen was PBMCs, taken 5 days after the yellow fever booster vaccination. Here the CDR3 reads CATGKELETQYF. The CDR3 nucleotides are TGTGCCACCGGGAAGGAGCTAGAGACCCAGTACTTC.